A single sample is the source of the 5 T cell receptor beta chains below, sequenced in a study of CD8 T cells in Susac syndrome. RNA, at about 0.45 to 1 ug, was reverse transcribed with random hexamers. One entry per CDR3 protein results from TCRdb running MiXCR on the immunoSEQ multiplex PCR reads. The sample has about 180,000 distinct CDR3 sequences; approximately 95% are singletons. Specimen: CD8+ T cells from PBMCs. The origin of the receptors is a human donor with multiple sclerosis.

V gene TRBV29-1 combines with J gene TRBJ2-7, with TRBD1 matching 10 bases. The CDR3 contains 14 residues. The germline V gene has CDR1 SQVTM and CDR2 ANQGSEA. The V and J ends lost 1 base and 4 bases, in that order; junction bases with no gene match: 4. The CDR3 coding sequence is TGCAGCGTTGAAGGGGACAGGGGTACTTACGAGCAGTACTTC. Translated, it gives CSVEGDRGTYEQYF.

CDR3 DNA: TGCAGTGCTAGAGAGGGCGATGAGCAGTTCTTC. Translating it yields CSAREGDEQFF. This rearrangement joins TRBV20-1 to TRBJ2-1, with D uncertain. V was pared by 0 bases and J by 8 bases, with 5 bases between. CDR1 DFQATT and CDR2 SNEGSKA come from the germline V gene (reference sequence). The CDR3 sequence is 11 residues long.

This chain joins TRBV2 and TRBJ1-6, with unresolved D. This CDR3 is 16 amino acids long. V lost 4 bases and J lost 0, with 10 bases in between. In germline, CDR1 is SNHLY, CDR2 FYNNEI. The CDR3 sequence is CASSGQGSSYNSPLHF. The CDR3 DNA follows: TGTGCCAGCAGTGGGCAAGGGAGCTCCTATAATTCACCCCTCCACTTT.

The genes are TRBV9 and TRBJ2-1; D is unresolved. The CDR3 contains 12 residues. The germline V gene encodes CDR1 SGDLS and CDR2 YYNGEE. V gave up 1 base and J gave up 8 bases, with 7 bases separating them. For the CDR3, the DNA is TGTGCCAGCAGCGTACCTCCGGATGAGCAGTTCTTC. Encoded protein: CASSVPPDEQFF.

As for this clonotype: A junction boundary mismatches the germline segment, possibly from a read error. The genes are TRBV20-1 and TRBJ2-3; the D gene is possibly TRBD2 (5 bases). Germline CDR1 reads DFQATT; CDR2 reads SNEGSKA (reference sequence). The CDR3 consists of 13 residues. CDR3 protein: CSARGLGVDTQYF. The CDR3 DNA follows: TGCAGTGCCAGAGGACTCGGCGTGGATACGCAGTATTTT.